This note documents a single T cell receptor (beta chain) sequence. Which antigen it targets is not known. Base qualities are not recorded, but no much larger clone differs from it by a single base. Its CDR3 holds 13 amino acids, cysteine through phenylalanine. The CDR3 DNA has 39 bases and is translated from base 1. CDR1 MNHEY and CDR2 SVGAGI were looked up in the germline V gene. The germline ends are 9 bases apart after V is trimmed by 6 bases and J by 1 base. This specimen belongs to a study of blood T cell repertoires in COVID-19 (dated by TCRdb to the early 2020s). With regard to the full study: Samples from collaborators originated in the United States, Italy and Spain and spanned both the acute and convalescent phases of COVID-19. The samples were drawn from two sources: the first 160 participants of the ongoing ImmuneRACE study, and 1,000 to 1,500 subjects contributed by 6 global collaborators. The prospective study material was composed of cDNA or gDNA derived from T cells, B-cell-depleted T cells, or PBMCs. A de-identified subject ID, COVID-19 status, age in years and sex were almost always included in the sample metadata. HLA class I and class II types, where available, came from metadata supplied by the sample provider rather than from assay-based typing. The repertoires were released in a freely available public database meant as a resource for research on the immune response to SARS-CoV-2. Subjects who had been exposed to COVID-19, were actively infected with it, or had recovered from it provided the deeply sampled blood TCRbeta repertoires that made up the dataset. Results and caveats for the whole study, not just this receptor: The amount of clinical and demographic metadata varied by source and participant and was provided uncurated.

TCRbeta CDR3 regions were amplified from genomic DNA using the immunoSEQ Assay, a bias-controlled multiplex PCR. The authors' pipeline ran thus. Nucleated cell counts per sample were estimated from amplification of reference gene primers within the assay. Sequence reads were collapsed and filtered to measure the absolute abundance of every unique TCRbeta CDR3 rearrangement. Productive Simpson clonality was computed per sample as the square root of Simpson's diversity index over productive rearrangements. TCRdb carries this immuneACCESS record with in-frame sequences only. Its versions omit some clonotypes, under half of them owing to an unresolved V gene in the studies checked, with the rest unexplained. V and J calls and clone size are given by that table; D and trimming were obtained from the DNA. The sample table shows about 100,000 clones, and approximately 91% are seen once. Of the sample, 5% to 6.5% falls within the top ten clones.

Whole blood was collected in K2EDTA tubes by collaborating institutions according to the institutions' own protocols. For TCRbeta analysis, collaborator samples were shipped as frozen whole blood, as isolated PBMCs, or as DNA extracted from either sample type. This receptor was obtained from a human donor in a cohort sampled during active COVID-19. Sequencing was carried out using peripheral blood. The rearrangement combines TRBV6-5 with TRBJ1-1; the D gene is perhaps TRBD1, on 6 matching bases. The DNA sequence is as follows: TGTGCCAGCAGGTGGACAGAGAACACTGAAGCTTTCTTT. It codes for CASRWTENTEAFF.